Below, 25 T cell receptor beta chains from the same sample are listed, as sequenced in a study of blood T cell repertoires in COVID-19. Method: immunoSEQ multiplex PCR; TCRdb's copy keeps in-frame clones and lacks some. This sample has 120,000 to 150,000 clones, with approximately 80% found just once. Sequencing was performed on peripheral blood. These receptors were obtained from a human donor with acute or convalescent COVID-19. The donor label of this sample is uncertain.

The chain uses TRBV2 and TRBJ2-1, with 8 bases lining up with TRBD2. The CDR3 covers 15 residues. Germline V lookup: CDR1 SNHLY, CDR2 FYNNEI. Trimming took 4 bases from V and 7 from J; bases not matched to a gene: 9. CDR3 residues: CASSGQSGGGNEQFF. The CDR3 nucleotides read TGTGCCAGCAGTGGCCAGAGCGGGGGCGGGAATGAGCAGTTCTTC.

Many counts were recorded for this clone. V gene TRBV7-3 combines with J gene TRBJ2-7; 9 bases align to TRBD2. Germline-derived CDR1 and CDR2 are SGHTA and FQGTGA. V was clipped by 7 bases and J by 3 bases; unmatched bases: 10. The CDR3 has 15 amino acids. The chain's CDR3 is CASILSGGPFYEQYV. As DNA, the CDR3 is TGTGCCAGCATCCTTAGCGGGGGCCCTTTCTACGAGCAGTACGTC.

V and J are TRBV14 and TRBJ2-7; D perhaps matches TRBD1 (5 bases). Germline lookup yields CDR1 SGHDN and CDR2 FVKESK. This CDR3 has 15 residues. V shed 1 base and J shed 6 bases, with 16 bases lying between them. The CDR3 DNA is TGTGCCAGCAGCCAAGGATTTGGCAGGGCGGTCGAGCAGTACTTC. Translated, it gives CASSQGFGRAVEQYF.

A single count supports this clone. The CDR3: CASSLPGQGYEQYF. CDR3 sequence (DNA): TGTGCCAGCAGCTTACCGGGACAGGGATACGAGCAGTACTTC. The rearrangement joins TRBV7-2 to TRBJ2-7; 9 positions match TRBD1. The CDR3 contains 14 residues. V lost 2 bases and J lost 4; bases outside the gene matches: 3. CDR1 is SGHTA and CDR2 is FQGNSA in the germline V gene.

This sequence joins TRBV15 and TRBJ1-2; 7 bases are shared with TRBD1. The germline V gene has CDR1 LNHNV and CDR2 YYDKDF (reference sequence). V shed 0 bases and J 3 bases; nucleotides not matched to a gene: 7. CDR3 length: 16 amino acids. CDR3 sequence (DNA): TGTGCCACCAGCAGAGATGGGGGACAGTCCGACTATGGCTACACCTTC. Translating it yields CATSRDGGQSDYGYTF.

The rearrangement joins TRBV7-3 to TRBJ2-3, with D possibly matching TRBD1 (5 bases). The CDR3 runs 15 residues. Germline CDR1 is SGHTA and CDR2 is FQGTGA. Trimming removed 0 bases at V and 4 bases at J, with 11 bases between. CDR3 nucleotide sequence: TGTGCCAGCAGCTTAACCTCAGGGTATGCAGATACGCAGTATTTT. Its protein is CASSLTSGYADTQYF.

The V call is TRBV4-1, the J call TRBJ2-1, with D possibly being TRBD1 (6 bases). Germline loops: CDR1 MGHRA, CDR2 YSYEKL. The V and J ends lost 5 bases and 7 bases respectively, with 18 bases between them. The CDR3 has 15 residues. CDR3 nucleotide sequence: TGCGCCAGCAGCATCGGCAGGGCAGGGGTAAATGAGCAGTTCTTC. Its protein product is CASSIGRAGVNEQFF.

This clone was seen only once. The V gene is TRBV27, the J gene TRBJ2-7, with D perhaps matching TRBD1 (5 bases). Trimming cost V 0 bases and J 7 bases, with 16 bases left between them. Germline assignment: CDR1 MNHEY and CDR2 SMNVEV (reference sequence). This CDR3 comprises 15 residues. The CDR3 loop reads CASSLSGQGLGEQYF. CDR3 in DNA: TGTGCCAGCAGTTTATCGGGGCAGGGTTTGGGAGAGCAGTACTTC.

The J gene is TRBJ2-7, the V gene TRBV5-4, with a possible D match to TRBD1 (6 bases). This CDR3 comprises 13 residues. Germline V lookup: CDR1 SGHNT, CDR2 YYREEE (reference sequence). The V gene lost 5 bases and the J gene lost 5 bases, with 14 bases spanning the gap. This CDR3 is CASSFQGSDEQYV. CDR3 DNA sequence: TGTGCCAGCAGTTTCCAGGGGTCGGACGAGCAGTACGTC.

The chain recombines TRBV5-4 with TRBJ2-5; 7 bases map to TRBD2. CDR1 SGHNT and CDR2 YYREEE come from the germline V gene (reference sequence). Unmatched junction bases numbered 7, after V lost 4 bases and J lost 1 base. This CDR3 has 15 amino acids. The CDR3 DNA follows: TGTGCCAGCAGCCATCAACAGCGGGGCCAAGAGACCCAGTACTTC. It yields the protein CASSHQQRGQETQYF.

V gene TRBV10-3 combines with J gene TRBJ2-7; TRBD1 is a possible D gene (5 bases). This CDR3 spans 14 amino acids. The V gene lost 6 bases and the J gene lost 5 bases, with 17 bases spanning the gap. Germline V gene sequence: CDR1 ENHRY, CDR2 SYGVKD. In DNA form, the CDR3 reads TGTGCCATCAGCAAACAGGTACTAAGGGACGAGCAGTACTTC. It yields the protein CAISKQVLRDEQYF.

This clone occurred once. The chain has TRBV27 and TRBJ1-1; the D gene is possibly TRBD1 (5 bases). Germline V gene lookup returns CDR1 MNHEY and CDR2 SMNVEV (reference sequence). The CDR3 has 15 amino acids. Trimming shortened V by 4 bases and J by 3 bases, and 15 bases separated the two germline ends. Written as DNA, the CDR3 is TGTGCCAGCAGTTCCTCTCCAGGGAGGTACACTGAAGCTTTCTTT. It encodes CASSSSPGRYTEAFF.

The V and J genes are TRBV7-2 and TRBJ1-1, with D unclear. In germline, CDR1 is SGHTA, CDR2 FQGNSA. Trimming shortened V by 4 bases and J by 5 bases, and 17 bases separated the two germline ends. This CDR3 has 15 amino acids. CDR3 DNA: TGTGCCAGCAGCTCCCCCGACATCGGTTGGACTGAAGCTTTCTTT. It codes for CASSSPDIGWTEAFF. Full variable domain (rest looked up from reference TRBV7-2 and TRBJ1-1): GAGVSQSPSNKVTEKGKDVELRCDPISGHTALYWYRQSLGQGLEFLIYFQGNSAPDKSGLPSDRFSAERTGGSVSTLTIQRTQQEDSAVYLCASSSPDIGWTEAFFGQGTRLTVV.

V gene TRBV18 combines with J gene TRBJ2-7; 13 bases align to TRBD2. V lost 1 base and J lost 2; bases outside the gene matches: 5. This CDR3 is built from 17 residues. CDR1 KGHSH and CDR2 LQKENI come from the germline V gene. CDR3 sequence reads: CASSPRVTSGGTYEQYF. The CDR3, as DNA: TGTGCCAGCTCACCACGGGTGACTAGCGGGGGGACCTACGAGCAGTACTTC.

This clone was seen only a few times. The rearrangement uses TRBV27 and TRBJ2-7; a possible D gene is TRBD2 (7 bases). CDR1 MNHEY and CDR2 SMNVEV come from the germline V gene (reference sequence). V was trimmed by 7 bases and J by 2 bases, leaving 15 bases between them. The length of the CDR3 is 14 residues. In DNA form, the CDR3 reads TGTGCCAGCACCCCGAGGGGGGGGACCTACGAGCAGTACTTC. Its translation: CASTPRGGTYEQYF.

V is TRBV12-5 and J is TRBJ1-5; perhaps TRBD1 as D (5 bases). Between the trimmed V and J ends, which lost 5 bases and 7 bases, there was a span of 12 bases. Germline V lookup: CDR1 LGHNT, CDR2 FRNRAP. This CDR3 spans 13 amino acids. The CDR3 nucleotides read TGTGCTAGTGGTGGGGGAGGCCGGCAGCCCCAGCATTTT. Its protein product is CASGGGGRQPQHF.

The chain uses TRBV9 and TRBJ1-1; D unresolved. Germline CDR1 is SGDLS and CDR2 is YYNGEE. The CDR3 sequence is 14 residues long. Between the trimmed V and J ends, which lost 0 bases and 2 bases, there was a span of 8 bases. CDR3 nucleotides: TGTGCCAGCAGCGTAGATCCAGTAAACACTGAAGCTTTCTTT. Protein sequence: CASSVDPVNTEAFF.

V and J are TRBV5-6 and TRBJ1-5, with TRBD1 as a possible D gene (6 bases). In germline, CDR1 is SGHDT, CDR2 YYEEEE. The germline V and J ends were trimmed by 2 bases and 5 bases, with 11 bases remaining between them. The CDR3 is 14 residues long. CDR3 region: CASSFRGGYQPQHF. CDR3 nucleotide sequence: TGTGCCAGCAGCTTTAGGGGGGGATATCAGCCCCAGCATTTT.

This sequence joins TRBV9 and TRBJ1-1; TRBD1 is a possible D gene (5 bases). This CDR3 is built from 17 residues. The ends were cut back, 1 base at V and 5 bases at J, with 21 bases in the middle. Germline V CDR1 and CDR2: SGDLS, YYNGEE. As DNA, the CDR3 is TGTGCCAGCAGCGTAAGCCCTCAACCAGGGAGGTCAACTGAAGCTTTCTTT. Its translation is CASSVSPQPGRSTEAFF.

This clone has just one count. The chain has TRBV6-5 and TRBJ2-1; 7 bases line up with TRBD2. Per the germline V gene, CDR1 is MNHEY and CDR2 is SVGAGI. The J segment lost 0 bases and the V segment lost 6 bases, leaving 5 bases of the junction unmatched. CDR3 length: 15 residues. CDR3 sequence reads: CASSPRTSSYNEQFF. Here the CDR3 DNA reads TGTGCCAGCAGCCCCCGGACTAGCTCCTACAATGAGCAGTTCTTC.

This chain joins TRBV9 and TRBJ1-1, with 8 bases matching TRBD1. This CDR3 has 14 residues. The germline gives CDR1 SGDLS, CDR2 YYNGEE. V was clipped by 3 bases and J by 4 bases; unmatched bases: 5. The chain's CDR3 is CASSETGVGTEAFF. For the CDR3, the DNA is TGTGCCAGCAGCGAGACAGGGGTAGGCACTGAAGCTTTCTTT.

This sequence joins TRBV19 and TRBJ1-3; TRBD1 might be the D (6 bases). Germline V gene data show CDR1 as LNHDA and CDR2 as SQIVND (reference sequence). V lost 7 bases, J lost 2 bases, and 15 bases lay in between. The CDR3 runs 15 residues. The CDR3 protein is CASTPGETTGNTIYF. DNA for the CDR3: TGTGCCAGTACCCCAGGGGAGACTACTGGAAACACCATATATTTT.

This chain links TRBV30 with TRBJ1-5; TRBD1 is a possible D gene (5 bases). The germline V and J ends were trimmed by 3 bases and 4 bases, with 19 bases remaining between them. In germline, CDR1 is GTSNPN, CDR2 SVGIG (reference sequence). The CDR3 consists of 16 residues. The CDR3 bases are TGTGCCTGGAGCTCTGGACGGGGGGGAAGGAATCAGCCCCAGCATTTT. This sequence encodes CAWSSGRGGRNQPQHF.

J is TRBJ1-6 and V is TRBV19; TRBD1 matches at 7 bases. Germline V CDR1 and CDR2: LNHDA, SQIVND (reference sequence). V was pared by 5 bases and J by 13 bases, with 5 bases of the junction left unmatched. CDR3 size: 12 residues. The CDR3 sequence: CASSYPQGPLHF. CDR3 bases: TGTGCCAGTAGTTACCCACAGGGGCCCCTCCACTTT.

V is TRBV2 and J is TRBJ2-2, with 10 bases aligning to TRBD2. Germline V CDR1 and CDR2: SNHLY, FYNNEI. This CDR3 has 16 amino acids. V lost 5 bases to trimming and J lost 4 bases; unmatched junction nucleotides: 7. The CDR3 coding sequence is TGTGCCAGCAGTCCCACTAGCGGGGCGATCACCGGGGAGCTGTTTTTT. Amino acids: CASSPTSGAITGELFF. The full variable domain, rest sourced from reference TRBV2 and TRBJ2-2, is EPEVTQTPSHQVTQMGQEVILRCVPISNHLYFYWYRQILGQKVEFLVSFYNNEISEKSEIFDDQFSVERPDGSNFTLKIRSTKLEDSAMYFCASSPTSGAITGELFFGEGSRLTVL.